Listed below are T cell receptor beta chains from one sample, sequenced in a study of shared clonotypes between healthy human individuals. Assay used: immunoSEQ multiplex PCR; TCRdb lists only in-frame clones, some missing. Of around 1.9 million clones in the sample, around 93% were seen once. The sequenced material came from naive CD8+ T cells from PBMCs. These receptors were obtained from a young man in good health. Some clones in this sample may be carry-over from other donors' samples. Each CDR3 is given with its conserved first and last residue. The D gene is left open where the match is weak. A clone size is listed for some rows: how often the clone was seen (once, few, many), or a class if it is expanded.

d_call	v_call	clone_size	j_call	cdr3_nt	cdr3_aa
-	TRBV27	-	TRBJ1-1	TGTGCCAGCAGTACGCGAGACGGCCTCACTGAAGCTTTCTTT	CASSTRDGLTEAFF
-	TRBV19	-	TRBJ2-7	TGTGCCAGTAGTATAGCCCACGTGCGCGAGCAGTACTTC	CASSIAHVREQYF
TRBD1	TRBV19	-	TRBJ2-7	TGTGCCAGTAGAGGCCGGGACAGGTTCTACGAGCAGTACTTC	CASRGRDRFYEQYF
-	TRBV5-1	-	TRBJ1-2	TGCGCCAGCAGCCCCGGGACGGACGTCGTCTATGGCTACACCTTC	CASSPGTDVVYGYTF
TRBD2	TRBV11-2	-	TRBJ2-1	TGTGCCAGCAGTTCACCCCTAGCGGGGGGACCCGCCTACAATGAGCAGTTCTTC	CASSSPLAGGPAYNEQFF
-	TRBV11-2	-	TRBJ1-3	TGTGCCAGCAGGGGAGGTCTCGTCCGCTCTGGAAACACCATATATTTT	CASRGGLVRSGNTIYF
-	TRBV28	once	TRBJ1-5	TGTGCCAGCAGTTTAGTGGGGAGTTGGCAGCCCCAGCATTTT	CASSLVGSWQPQHF
TRBD1	TRBV6-1	few	TRBJ1-1	TGTGCCAGCAACGACAGGGACCAAACTGAAGCTTTCTTT	CASNDRDQTEAFF
TRBD1	TRBV4-3	once	TRBJ2-7	TGCGCCAGCAGCCCTGGGACAGGGCGTTCCTACGAGCAGTACTTC	CASSPGTGRSYEQYF
-	TRBV7-9	-	TRBJ2-7	TGTGCCAGCAGCCCTAAGGGGGGACCCTACGAGCAGTACTTC	CASSPKGGPYEQYF
-	TRBV6-1	-	TRBJ2-7	TGTGCCAGCAGTGGGGGACTGTTTGTCGCGCAGTACTTC	CASSGGLFVAQYF
-	TRBV27	-	TRBJ1-2	TGTGCCAGCAGTTTAGAAGTCAGGGGAAGCTATGGCTACACCTTC	CASSLEVRGSYGYTF
-	TRBV5-4	once	TRBJ2-1	TGTGCCAGCAGCCCCTGGCAGGGTGAGCAGTTCTTC	CASSPWQGEQFF
TRBD2	TRBV5-1	-	TRBJ2-1	TGCGCCAGCAGCTCGGGACTAGGTAATTACAATGAGCAGTTCTTC	CASSSGLGNYNEQFF
-	TRBV15	-	TRBJ2-3	TGTGCCACCGTTGCGGGGCTGACAGATACGCAGTATTTT	CATVAGLTDTQYF
-	TRBV12-5	-	TRBJ2-3	TGTGCTAGTGGTGGAGGGGTGGATACGCAGTATTTT	CASGGGVDTQYF
-	TRBV6-6	few	TRBJ2-3	TGTGCCAGCAGTTACATGGGAGATACGCAGTATTTT	CASSYMGDTQYF
-	TRBV15	-	TRBJ2-7	TGTGCCACCAGCCCCGGATGGAACGAGCAGTACTTC	CATSPGWNEQYF
-	TRBV13	-	TRBJ1-1	TGTGCCAGCAGCTTAGCCGAGATCAGGGAAACTGAAGCTTTCTTT	CASSLAEIRETEAFF
-	TRBV6-5	-	TRBJ2-5	TGTGCCAGCAGTTATGAGGGGCGGGTCCAAGAGACCCAGTACTTC	CASSYEGRVQETQYF
-	TRBV4-3	-	TRBJ2-7	TGCGCCAGCAGCGCGGGGTTCGCCTACGAGCAGTACTTC	CASSAGFAYEQYF
-	TRBV7-6	-	TRBJ1-2	TGTGCCAGCAGCTCCGGGGGGGATGGCTACACCTTC	CASSSGGDGYTF
-	TRBV4-1	-	TRBJ2-5	TGCGCCAGCAGCCTTGCCAGGACGGGGGGCGGGGAGACCCAGTACTTC	CASSLARTGGGETQYF
TRBD2	TRBV27	-	TRBJ2-1	TGTGCCAGCAGTTACGGACTAGCGACCCACAATGAGCAGTTCTTC	CASSYGLATHNEQFF
-	TRBV11-2	-	TRBJ1-1	TGTGCCAGCAGCTTAGGAAACAGGTTGACTGGGCCTGAAGCTTTCTTT	CASSLGNRLTGPEAFF
TRBD2	TRBV13	-	TRBJ2-1	TGTGCCAGCAGCTCGGGACTAGCGGGTTTCCATGAGCAGTTCTTC	CASSSGLAGFHEQFF
TRBD2	TRBV15	-	TRBJ2-1	TGTGCCACCAGCAGAGACGCTAGCGGACCCTACAATGAGCAGTTCTTC	CATSRDASGPYNEQFF
-	TRBV4-2	-	TRBJ2-7	TGTGCCAGCAGCCAAGAAGGCCCGGGGGAGCAGTACTTC	CASSQEGPGEQYF
TRBD2	TRBV29-1	-	TRBJ2-3	TGCAGCGTGGTAGGACTAGCGGGAGGACTTGGCACAGATACGCAGTATTTT	CSVVGLAGGLGTDTQYF